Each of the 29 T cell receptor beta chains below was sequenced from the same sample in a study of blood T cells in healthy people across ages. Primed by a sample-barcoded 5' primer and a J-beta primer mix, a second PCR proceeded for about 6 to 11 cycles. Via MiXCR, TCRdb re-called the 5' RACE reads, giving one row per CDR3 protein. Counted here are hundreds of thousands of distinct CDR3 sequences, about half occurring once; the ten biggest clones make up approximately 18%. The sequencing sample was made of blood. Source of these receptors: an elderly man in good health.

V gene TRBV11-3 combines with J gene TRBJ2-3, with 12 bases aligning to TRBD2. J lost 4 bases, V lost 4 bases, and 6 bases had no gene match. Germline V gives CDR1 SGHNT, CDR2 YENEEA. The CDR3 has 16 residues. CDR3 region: CASSSRGLAGPDTQYF. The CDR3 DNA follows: TGTGCCAGCAGCTCCAGAGGACTAGCGGGACCAGATACGCAGTATTTT.

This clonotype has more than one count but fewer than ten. The CDR3 coding sequence is TGTGCCAGCAGCTTAGGCCTGCAGGGGGCTAATGGCTACACCTTC. It is translated as CASSLGLQGANGYTF. V is TRBV7-2 and J is TRBJ1-2; 8 bases line up with TRBD1. Germline loops: CDR1 SGHTA, CDR2 FQGNSA. The CDR3 covers 15 residues. The junction had 7 bases not matched to a gene; V was cut back by 1 base and J by 6 bases.

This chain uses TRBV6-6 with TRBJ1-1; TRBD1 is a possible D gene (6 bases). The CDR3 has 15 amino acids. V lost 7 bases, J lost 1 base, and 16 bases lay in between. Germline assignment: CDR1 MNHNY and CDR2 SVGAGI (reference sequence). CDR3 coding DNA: TGTGCCAGCACTCCCGCGGGGGCGGGGAACACTGAAGCTTTCTTT. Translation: CASTPAGAGNTEAFF.

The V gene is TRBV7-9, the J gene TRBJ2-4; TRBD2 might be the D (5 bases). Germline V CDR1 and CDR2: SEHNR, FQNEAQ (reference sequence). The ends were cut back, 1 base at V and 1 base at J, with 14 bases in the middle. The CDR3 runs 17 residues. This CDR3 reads CASSLVSGVLAKNIQYF. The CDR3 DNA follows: TGTGCCAGCAGCTTAGTGTCCGGGGTTCTGGCCAAAAACATTCAGTACTTC.

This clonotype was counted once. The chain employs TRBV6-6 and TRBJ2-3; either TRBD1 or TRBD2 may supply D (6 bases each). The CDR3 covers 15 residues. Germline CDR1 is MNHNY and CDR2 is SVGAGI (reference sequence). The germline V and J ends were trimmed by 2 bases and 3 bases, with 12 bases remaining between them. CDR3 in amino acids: CASSYGGGITDTQYF. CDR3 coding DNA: TGTGCCAGCAGTTACGGGGGCGGGATAACAGATACGCAGTATTTT.

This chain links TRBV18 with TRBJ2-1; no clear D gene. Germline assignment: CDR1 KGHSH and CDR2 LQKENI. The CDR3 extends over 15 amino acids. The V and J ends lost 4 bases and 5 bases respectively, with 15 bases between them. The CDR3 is CASSLLLRIDNEQFF. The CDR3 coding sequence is TGTGCCAGCTCACTTTTACTCCGAATCGACAATGAGCAGTTCTTC.

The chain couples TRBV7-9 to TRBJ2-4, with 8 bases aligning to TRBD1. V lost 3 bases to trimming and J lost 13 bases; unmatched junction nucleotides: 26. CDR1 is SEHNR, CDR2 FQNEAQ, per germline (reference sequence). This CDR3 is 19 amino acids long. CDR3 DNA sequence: TGTGCCAGCAGCTTCTCAGGACAGGGTATCTCCTTCCCTAACAATGAGCAGTACTTC. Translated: CASSFSGQGISFPNNEQYF. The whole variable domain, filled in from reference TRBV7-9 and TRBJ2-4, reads DTGVSQNPRHKITKRGQNVTFRCDPISEHNRLYWYRQTLGQGPEFLTYFQNEAQLEKSRLLSDRFSAERPKGSFSTLEIQRTEQGDSAMYLCASSFSGQGISFPNNEQYFGAGTRLSVL.

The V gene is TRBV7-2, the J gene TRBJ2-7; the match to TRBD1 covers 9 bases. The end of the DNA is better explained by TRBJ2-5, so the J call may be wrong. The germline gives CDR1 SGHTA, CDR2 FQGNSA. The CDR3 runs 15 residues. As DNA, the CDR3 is TGTGCCAGCAGCCATCAACAGGGGGCACAGGAGACCCAGTACTTC. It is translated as CASSHQQGAQETQYF.

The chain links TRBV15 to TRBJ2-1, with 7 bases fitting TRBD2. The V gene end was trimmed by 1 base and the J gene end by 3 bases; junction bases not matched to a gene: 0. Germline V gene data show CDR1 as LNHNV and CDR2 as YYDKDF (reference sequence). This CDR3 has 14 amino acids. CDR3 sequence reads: CATSRGGGYNEQFF. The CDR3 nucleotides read TGTGCCACCAGCAGAGGCGGGGGCTACAATGAGCAGTTCTTC.

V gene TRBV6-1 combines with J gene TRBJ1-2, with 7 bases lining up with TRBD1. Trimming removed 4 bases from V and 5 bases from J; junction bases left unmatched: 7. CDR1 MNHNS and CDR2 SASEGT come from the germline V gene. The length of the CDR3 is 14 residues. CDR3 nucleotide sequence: TGTGCCAGCAGTGCCCGGGACAGCTTATATGGCTACACCTTC. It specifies CASSARDSLYGYTF.

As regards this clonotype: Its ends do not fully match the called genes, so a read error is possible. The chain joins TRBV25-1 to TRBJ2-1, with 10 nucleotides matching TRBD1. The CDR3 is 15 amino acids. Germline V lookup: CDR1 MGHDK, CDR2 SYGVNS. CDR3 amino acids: CASSASGQGFDEQFF. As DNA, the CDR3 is TGTGCCAGCAGTGCGTCGGGACAGGGGTTCGATGAACAGTTCTTC.

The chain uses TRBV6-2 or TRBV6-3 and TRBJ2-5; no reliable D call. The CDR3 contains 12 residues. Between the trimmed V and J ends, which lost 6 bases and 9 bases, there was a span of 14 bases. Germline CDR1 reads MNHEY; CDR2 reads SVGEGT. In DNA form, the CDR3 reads TGTGCCAGCAGCCTCAGCTTCGGGTCCCAGTACTTC. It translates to CASSLSFGSQYF.

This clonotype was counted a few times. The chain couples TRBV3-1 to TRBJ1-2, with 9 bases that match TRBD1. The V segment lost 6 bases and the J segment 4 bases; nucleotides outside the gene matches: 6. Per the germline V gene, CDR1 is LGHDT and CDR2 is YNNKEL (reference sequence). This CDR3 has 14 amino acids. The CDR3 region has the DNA TGTGCCAGCAGACCCGGGACAGGGTTCTATGGCTACACCTTC. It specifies CASRPGTGFYGYTF.

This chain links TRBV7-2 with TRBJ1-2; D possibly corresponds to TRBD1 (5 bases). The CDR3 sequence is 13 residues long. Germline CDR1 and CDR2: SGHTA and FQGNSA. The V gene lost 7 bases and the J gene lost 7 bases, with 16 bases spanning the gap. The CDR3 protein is CASNWDRDVGYTF. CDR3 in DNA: TGTGCCAGCAACTGGGACCGGGACGTTGGCTACACCTTC.

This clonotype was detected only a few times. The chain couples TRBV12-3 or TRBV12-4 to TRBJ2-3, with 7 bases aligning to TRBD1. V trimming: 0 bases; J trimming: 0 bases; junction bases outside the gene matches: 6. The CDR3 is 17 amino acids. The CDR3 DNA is TGTGCCAGCAGTTTAGCGACAGGGACCGCAAGCACAGATACGCAGTATTTT. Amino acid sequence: CASSLATGTASTDTQYF.

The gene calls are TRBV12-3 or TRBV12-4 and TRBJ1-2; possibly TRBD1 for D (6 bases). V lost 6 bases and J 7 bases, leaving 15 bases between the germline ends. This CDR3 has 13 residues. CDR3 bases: TGTGCCAGCAGCCCGGACAGAACAAGTGGCTACACCTTC. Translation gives CASSPDRTSGYTF.

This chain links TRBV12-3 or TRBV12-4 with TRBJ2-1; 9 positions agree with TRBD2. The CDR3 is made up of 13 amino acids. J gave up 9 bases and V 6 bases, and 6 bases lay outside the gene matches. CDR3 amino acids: CASRDGTSSEQFF. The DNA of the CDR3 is TGTGCCAGCAGGGACGGGACTAGCAGTGAGCAGTTCTTC.

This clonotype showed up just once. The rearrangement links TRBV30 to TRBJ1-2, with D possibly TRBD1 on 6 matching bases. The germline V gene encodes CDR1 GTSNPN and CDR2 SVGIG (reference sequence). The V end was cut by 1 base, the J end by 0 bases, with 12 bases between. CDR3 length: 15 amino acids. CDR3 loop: CAWSETGNPNYGYTF. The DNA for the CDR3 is TGTGCCTGGAGTGAAACAGGGAACCCTAACTATGGCTACACCTTC.

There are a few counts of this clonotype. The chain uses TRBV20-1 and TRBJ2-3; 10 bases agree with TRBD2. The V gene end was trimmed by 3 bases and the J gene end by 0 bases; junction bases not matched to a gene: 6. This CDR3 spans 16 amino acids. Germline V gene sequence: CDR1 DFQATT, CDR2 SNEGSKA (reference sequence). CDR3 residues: CSASSLAGVSTDTQYF. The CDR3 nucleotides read TGCAGTGCTAGTAGCCTAGCGGGGGTTAGCACAGATACGCAGTATTTT.

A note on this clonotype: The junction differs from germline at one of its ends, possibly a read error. The CDR3 DNA follows: TGTGCAAGCAGCCACACCGGGACAGGGGGGTACGAGCAGTACTTC. Translated: CASSHTGTGGYEQYF. This sequence joins TRBV5-8 and TRBJ2-7; 11 bases are shared with TRBD1. This CDR3 is 15 amino acids long. Germline V gene lookup returns CDR1 SGHTS and CDR2 YDEGEE.

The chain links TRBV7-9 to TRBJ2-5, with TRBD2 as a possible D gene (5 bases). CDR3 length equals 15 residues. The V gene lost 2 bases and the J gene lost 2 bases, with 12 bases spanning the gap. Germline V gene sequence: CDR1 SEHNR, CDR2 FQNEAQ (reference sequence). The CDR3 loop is CASSLNGGQQETQYF. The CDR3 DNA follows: TGTGCCAGCAGCTTAAACGGAGGTCAGCAAGAGACCCAGTACTTC.

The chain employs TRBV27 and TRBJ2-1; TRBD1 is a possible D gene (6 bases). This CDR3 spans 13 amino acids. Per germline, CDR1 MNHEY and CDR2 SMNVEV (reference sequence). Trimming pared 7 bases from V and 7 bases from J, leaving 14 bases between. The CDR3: CASKGVRGNEQFF. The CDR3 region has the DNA TGTGCCAGCAAGGGGGTAAGAGGAAATGAGCAGTTCTTC.

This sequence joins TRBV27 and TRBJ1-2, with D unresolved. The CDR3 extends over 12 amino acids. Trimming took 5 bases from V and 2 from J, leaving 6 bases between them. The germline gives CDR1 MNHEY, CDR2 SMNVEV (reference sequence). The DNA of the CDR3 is TGTGCCAGCAGTAAGTCCAACTATGGCTACACCTTC. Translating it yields CASSKSNYGYTF.

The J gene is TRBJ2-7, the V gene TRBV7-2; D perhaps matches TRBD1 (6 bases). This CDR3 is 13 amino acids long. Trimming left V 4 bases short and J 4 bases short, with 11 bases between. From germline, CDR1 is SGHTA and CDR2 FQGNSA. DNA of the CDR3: TGTGCCAGCAGCTCGAGGGACAAGTACGAGCAGTACTTC. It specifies CASSSRDKYEQYF.

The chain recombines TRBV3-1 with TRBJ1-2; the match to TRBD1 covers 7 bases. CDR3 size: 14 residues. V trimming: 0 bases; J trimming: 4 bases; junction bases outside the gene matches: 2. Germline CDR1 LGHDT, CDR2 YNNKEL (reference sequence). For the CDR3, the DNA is TGTGCCAGCAGCCAAGATACAGGGGTCTATGGCTACACCTTC. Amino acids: CASSQDTGVYGYTF.

In nucleotides, the CDR3 is TGTGCCAGCAGTCATCCCGGGGGGCCTGGAAACACCATATATTTT. It is translated as CASSHPGGPGNTIYF. The rearrangement links TRBV6-6 to TRBJ1-3, with D perhaps matching TRBD1 (6 bases). This CDR3 is 15 amino acids long. Per germline, CDR1 MNHNY and CDR2 SVGAGI (reference sequence). Trimming shortened V by 5 bases and J by 2 bases, and 13 bases separated the two germline ends.

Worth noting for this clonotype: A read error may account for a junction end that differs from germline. CDR3 loop: CATSRGSGADVLTF. The CDR3 bases are TGTGCCACCAGCAGAGGGTCTGGGGCCGACGTCCTGACTTTC. The chain carries TRBV15 and TRBJ2-6, with D possibly being TRBD1 (5 bases). Germline CDR1 LNHNV, CDR2 YYDKDF (reference sequence). The CDR3 has 14 amino acids.

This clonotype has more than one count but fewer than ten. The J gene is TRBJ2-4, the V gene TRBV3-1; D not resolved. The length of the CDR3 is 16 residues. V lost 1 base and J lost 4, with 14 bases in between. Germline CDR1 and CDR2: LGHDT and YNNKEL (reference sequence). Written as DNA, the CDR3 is TGTGCCAGCAGCCAAGTTTTACAGACTCCTAAAAACATTCAGTACTTC. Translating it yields CASSQVLQTPKNIQYF.

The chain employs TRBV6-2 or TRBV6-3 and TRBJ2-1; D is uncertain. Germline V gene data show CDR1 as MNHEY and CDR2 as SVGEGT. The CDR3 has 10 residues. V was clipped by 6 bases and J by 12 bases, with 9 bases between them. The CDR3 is CASRGFGQFF. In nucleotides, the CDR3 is TGTGCCAGCAGAGGGTTCGGGCAGTTCTTC.